The clone carrying this T cell receptor beta chain was found a few times. Its antigen is currently unknown. After isolation, RNA underwent reverse transcription to generate cDNA as the sequencing template. The method was immunoSEQ multiplex PCR; TCRdb's version includes in-frame clones alone and lacks a portion of them. The data contain approximately 280,000 clones, roughly 50% of them singletons. This sample stems from a study of CD8+ T cells in alopecia areata. Unmatched junction bases numbered 6, after V lost 6 bases and J lost 4 bases. Germline CDR1 and CDR2: SGHTA and FQGNSA. The CDR3 length is 15 residues. General study points: Alopecia totalis/universalis scalp especially showed more expanded CD8+ clones than normal scalp.

This sample's treatment: oral pan-JAK inhibitor, 5-10 mg twice daily. This receptor was taken from a human donor with alopecia areata. The chain is built from TRBV7-2 and TRBJ2-5; 12 bases line up with TRBD1. The sequenced sample was CD4+ T cells sorted from blood, obtained at week 24, from a patient treated with tofacitinib. CDR3: CASRRGQGARETQYF. For the CDR3, the DNA is TGTGCCAGCAGACGGGGACAGGGGGCGCGAGAGACCCAGTACTTC.